This T cell receptor beta chain was observed in a study of T cell responses to AZD1222 COVID-19 vaccine. Whole-study results and caveats: Without day 14 samples, only post-peak T cell repertoires were studied.

A word on this clone: The antigen is undetermined.

The repertoire was sequenced with immunoSEQ multiplex PCR; TCRdb's copy has only in-frame clones and lacks some. Of some 95,000 clones in the sample, roughly nine tenths were seen once. Germline CDR1 and CDR2: LNHDA and SQIVND (reference sequence). This CDR3 is built from 12 residues. Trimming cost V 7 bases and J 5 bases, with 11 bases left between them. The chain joins TRBV19 to TRBJ2-5; D is possibly TRBD1 (6 bases). The clonotype comes from an adult in good health. The sequencing here drew on peripheral blood, taken on day 0 of AZD1222 vaccination. The CDR3 nucleotides read TGTGCCAGTATGGGGGCCCGGGAGACCCAGTACTTC. Protein product: CASMGARETQYF.